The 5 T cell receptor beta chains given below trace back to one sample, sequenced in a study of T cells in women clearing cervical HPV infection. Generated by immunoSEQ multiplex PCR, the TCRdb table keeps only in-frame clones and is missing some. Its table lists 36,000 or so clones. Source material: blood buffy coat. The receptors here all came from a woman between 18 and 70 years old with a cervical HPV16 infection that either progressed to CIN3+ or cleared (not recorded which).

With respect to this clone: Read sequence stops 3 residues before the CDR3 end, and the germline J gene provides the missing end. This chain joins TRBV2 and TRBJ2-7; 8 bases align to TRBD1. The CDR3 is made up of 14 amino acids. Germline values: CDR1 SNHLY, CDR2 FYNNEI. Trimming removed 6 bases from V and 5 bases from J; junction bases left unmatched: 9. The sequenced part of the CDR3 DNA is TGTGCCAGCAGCCAGGACAGGGCAAGCCACGAG. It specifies CASSQDRASHE. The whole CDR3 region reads CASSQDRASHEQYF.

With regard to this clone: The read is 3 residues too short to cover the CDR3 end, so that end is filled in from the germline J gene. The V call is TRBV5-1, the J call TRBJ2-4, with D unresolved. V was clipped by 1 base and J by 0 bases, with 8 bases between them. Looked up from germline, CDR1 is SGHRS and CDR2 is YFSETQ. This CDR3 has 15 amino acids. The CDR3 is CASSLTTLAKNIQYF. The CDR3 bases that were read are TGCGCCAGCAGCTTGACTACCCTAGCCAAAAACATT. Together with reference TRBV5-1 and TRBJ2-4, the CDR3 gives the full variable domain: KAGVTQTPRYLIKTRGQQVTLSCSPISGHRSVSWYQQTPGQGLQFLFEYFSETQRNKGNFPGRFSGRQFSNSRSEMNVSTLELGDSALYLCASSLTTLAKNIQYFGAGTRLSVL.

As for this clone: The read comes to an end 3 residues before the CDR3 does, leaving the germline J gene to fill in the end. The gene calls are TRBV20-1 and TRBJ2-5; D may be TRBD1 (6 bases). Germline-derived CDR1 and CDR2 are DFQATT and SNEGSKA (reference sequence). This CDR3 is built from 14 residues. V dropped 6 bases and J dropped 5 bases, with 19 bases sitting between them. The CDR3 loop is CSATPLQGSETQYF. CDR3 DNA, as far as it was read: TGCAGTGCCACACCCTTACAGGGTTCCGAGACC.

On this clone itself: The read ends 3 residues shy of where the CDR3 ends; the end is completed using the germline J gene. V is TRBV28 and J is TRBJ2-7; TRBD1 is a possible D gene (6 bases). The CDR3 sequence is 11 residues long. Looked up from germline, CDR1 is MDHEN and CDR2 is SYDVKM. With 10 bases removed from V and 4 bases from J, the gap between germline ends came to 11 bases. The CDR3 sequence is CATRGSYEQYF. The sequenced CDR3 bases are TGTGCCACCAGGGGCTCGTACGAG.

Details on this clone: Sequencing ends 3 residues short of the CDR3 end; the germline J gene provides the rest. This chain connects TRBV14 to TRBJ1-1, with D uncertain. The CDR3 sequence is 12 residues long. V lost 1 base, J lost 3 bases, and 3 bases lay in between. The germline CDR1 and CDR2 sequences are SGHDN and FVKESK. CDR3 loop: CASSQGHTEAFF. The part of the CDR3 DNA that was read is TGTGCCAGCAGCCAAGGGCACACTGAA.